The text below deals with one T cell receptor (beta chain). The specificity of this receptor is unknown. One base away there is no much larger clone; base qualities are not given. This entry comes from a study of OX40 agonist ivuxolimab in advanced cancers. With respect to the entire study: The costimulatory receptor OX40 (CD134) was targeted by ivuxolimab, a fully human IgG2 agonistic monoclonal antibody. Of the 52 patients in dose escalation, about 20 had hepatocellular carcinoma, about 15 had melanoma, 9 had renal cell carcinoma and 9 had head and neck cancer. Patients were allowed to have had prior anti-PD-1, anti-PD-L1 or anti-CTLA-4 therapy, and approximately 40% of the dose-escalation patients had been treated with checkpoint inhibitors. Peripheral TCRbeta sequencing was intended to test whether TCR sequence diversity was altered and clonal T-cell expansion was caused by ivuxolimab. Intravenous ivuxolimab was administered to patients every 2 weeks at six dose levels: 0.01, 0.1, 0.3, 1.5, 3 and 10 mg/kg. The dose-escalation cohort was about 87% male with a mean age of around 64 years, ranging from about 23 to 85. Partial responses occurred in three dose-escalation patients, of whom one had hepatocellular carcinoma and two had cutaneous melanoma. The monotherapy dose-escalation portion (N ≈ 52 patients) of the phase I ivuxolimab trial is reported in the paper. The paper as a whole reports these results and caveats: After ivuxolimab, more expanded clones were found on average in CD8+ T cells than in CD4+ T cells. Clonal expansion of both CD4+ and CD8+ blood T cells was observed from baseline to week 6 at doses 0.1 to 3.0 mg/kg. Low levels of normalized T-cell clonal expansion were also shown by some nonresponding patients. In partial responders in the 0.1-3.0 mg/kg groups, normalized peripheral clonal expansion was found to be among the lowest, especially among CD8+ T cells. The antigen specificity of the peripheral T cells that underwent clonal expansion was not determined.

The V end gives up 1 base and the J end 7 bases, leaving 7 bases in the junction not matched to a gene. According to the germline V gene, CDR1 reads SQVTM and CDR2 reads ANQGSEA. The CDR3 covers 16 residues, taking in both the cysteine and the phenylalanine. Just CDR3 DNA is preserved here, 48 bases in frame from base 1. Genomic DNA was isolated from the sorted cells so that the TCRbeta CDR3 region could be sequenced. The immunoSEQ Assay was used to sequence the TCRbeta CDR3 regions. The source is immuneACCESS, and TCRdb retained only in-frame sequences with V and J called. Part of the clones is not carried over; for the studies checked, unresolved V genes explain less than half of this, and the remainder is unexplained. For this sample the table gives around 20,000 clones, of which less than 80% were detected only once. The biggest ten clones account for around 26% of the sample. Patients with a history of autoimmune disease or receiving systemic immunosuppression were excluded from the trial. Peripheral blood for TCR sequencing was drawn from every dose cohort at baseline, at cycle 4 day 1 and at cycle 7 day 1. Samples were obtained from an open-label, multicenter, first-in-human phase I dose-escalation trial of ivuxolimab. Adults with locally advanced or metastatic melanoma, renal cell carcinoma, hepatocellular carcinoma or head and neck squamous cell carcinoma were enrolled in the trial. Before TCR sequencing, CD4+ T cells and CD8+ T cells from peripheral blood were sorted into separate populations.

Source: CD4+ or CD8+ T cells sorted from blood, taken in a trial of the OX40 agonist ivuxolimab. The TCR was taken from an adult with an advanced solid tumor such as melanoma, head and neck, liver or kidney cancer. Recombination connected TRBV29-1 to TRBJ2-1, with 13 bases matching TRBD2. CDR3 loop: CSVEGGLAGRTNEQFF. Read as DNA, the sequence is TGCAGCGTTGAAGGGGGACTAGCGGGGCGCACAAATGAGCAGTTCTTC.